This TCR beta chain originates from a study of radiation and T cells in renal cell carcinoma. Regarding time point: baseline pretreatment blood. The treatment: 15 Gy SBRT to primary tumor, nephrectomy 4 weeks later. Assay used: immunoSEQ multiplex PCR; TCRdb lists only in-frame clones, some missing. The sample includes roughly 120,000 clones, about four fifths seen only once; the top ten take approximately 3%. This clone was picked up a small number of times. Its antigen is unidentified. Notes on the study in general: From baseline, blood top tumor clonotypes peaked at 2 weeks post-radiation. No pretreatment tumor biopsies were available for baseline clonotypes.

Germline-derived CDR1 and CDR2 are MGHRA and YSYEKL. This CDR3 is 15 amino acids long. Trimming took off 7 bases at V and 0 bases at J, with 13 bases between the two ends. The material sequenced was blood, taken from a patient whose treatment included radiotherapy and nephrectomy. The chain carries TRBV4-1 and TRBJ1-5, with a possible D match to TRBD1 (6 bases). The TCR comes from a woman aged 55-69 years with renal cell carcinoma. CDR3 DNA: TGCGCCAGCACCCGTAACAGGGATAGCAATCAGCCCCAGCATTTT. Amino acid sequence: CASTRNRDSNQPQHF.